This note documents a single TCR beta chain sequence. This record comes from a study of cytomegalovirus exposure and HLA in healthy donors. The PCR contained 60 Vbeta and 13 Jbeta primers. Only in-frame clones appear in the TCRdb table, and some are missing; sequencing was by immunoSEQ multiplex PCR. The sample yields over 65,000 clones, 70% to 90% seen once. Though nominally healthy at sampling, donors likely had unrecorded immune exposures. The CDR3 runs to 13 residues. CDR1 MNHEY and CDR2 SVGAGI come from the germline V gene. V was clipped by 6 bases and J by 6 bases, with 13 bases between them. The clonotype originates from a human donor in good health. The chain has TRBV6-5 and TRBJ2-3; a weak D match, TRBD2 (5 bases). Sample: PBMCs. The DNA of the CDR3 is TGTGCCAGCAGCCGCGGGTGGCGGGATACGCAGTATTTT. Amino acid sequence: CASSRGWRDTQYF.